The count of the clone carrying this T cell receptor (beta chain) is one. The sample comes from a study of blood T cells in healthy people across ages. This CDR3 has 15 residues. Germline V gene sequence: CDR1 MGHRA, CDR2 YSYEKL. Trimming pared 1 base from V and 10 bases from J, leaving 17 bases between. Combining a sample-barcoded 5' primer with a J-beta primer mix, a second PCR ran for about 6 to 11 cycles. Each cDNA molecule was tagged by a template-switch adaptor that had 12 random nucleotides. Every sample gave at least 3 million paired-end reads containing CDR3. TCRdb reprocessed the 5' RACE reads via MiXCR and lists one record per CDR3 protein. The table includes 700,000 to 850,000 distinct CDR3 sequences, 40% to 65% detected once.

This TCR was sampled from a man older than 75 in good health. The sample was blood. J is TRBJ2-1 and V is TRBV4-1; D is ambiguous. The CDR3 is CASSQVGGSLGEQFF. The CDR3 DNA is TGCGCCAGCAGCCAAGTTGGTGGCTCCTTGGGCGAGCAGTTCTTC.